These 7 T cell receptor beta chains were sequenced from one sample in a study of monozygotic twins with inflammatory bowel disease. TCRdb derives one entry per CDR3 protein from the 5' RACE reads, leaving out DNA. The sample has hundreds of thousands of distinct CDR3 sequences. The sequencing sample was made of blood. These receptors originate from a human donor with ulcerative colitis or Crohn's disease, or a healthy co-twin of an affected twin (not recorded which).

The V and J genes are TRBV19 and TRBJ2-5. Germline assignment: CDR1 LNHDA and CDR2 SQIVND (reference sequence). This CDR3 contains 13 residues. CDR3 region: CASSGYPKETQYF.

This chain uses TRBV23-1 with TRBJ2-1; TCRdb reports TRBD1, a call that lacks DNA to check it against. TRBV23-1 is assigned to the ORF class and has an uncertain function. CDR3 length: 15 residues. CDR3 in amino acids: CASSRTGTVYNEQFF.

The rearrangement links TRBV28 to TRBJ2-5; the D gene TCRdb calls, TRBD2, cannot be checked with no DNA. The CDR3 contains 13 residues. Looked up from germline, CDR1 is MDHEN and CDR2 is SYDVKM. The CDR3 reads CASSGGLQETQYF.

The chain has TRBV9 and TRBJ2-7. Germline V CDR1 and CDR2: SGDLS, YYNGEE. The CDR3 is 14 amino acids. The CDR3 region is CASSVGPGAYEQYF.

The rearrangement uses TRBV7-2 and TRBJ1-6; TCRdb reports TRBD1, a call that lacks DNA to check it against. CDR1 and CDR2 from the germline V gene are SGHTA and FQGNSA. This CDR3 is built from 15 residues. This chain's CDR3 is CASSLDRVANSPLHF.

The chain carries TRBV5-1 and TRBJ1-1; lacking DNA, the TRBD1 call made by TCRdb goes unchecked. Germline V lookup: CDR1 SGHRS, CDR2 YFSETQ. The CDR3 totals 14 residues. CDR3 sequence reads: CASSFDSPNTEAFF.

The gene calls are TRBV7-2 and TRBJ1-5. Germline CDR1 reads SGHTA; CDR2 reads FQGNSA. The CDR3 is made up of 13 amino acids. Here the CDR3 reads CASSLARGQPQHF.